Listed here are 30 T cell receptor beta chains from one sample, sequenced in a study of T-cell reconstitution after alpha-beta-depleted transplantation in children. The TCRbeta library incorporated unique molecular identifiers. TCRdb recomputed calls from the PCR reads with MiXCR, one row per CDR3 protein. The sample contains more than 120,000 distinct CDR3 sequences, 8.8% of which appear only once. This specimen consisted of PBMCs, mostly from graft donor cells, obtained 180 days after TCRalphabeta/CD19-depleted stem cell transplant. These receptors were obtained from a female patient aged 2-15 years who had a stem cell transplant for congenital amegakaryocytic thrombocytopenia, so the T cells may come from the graft donor.

This clonotype has ten or more counts. This CDR3 reads CSAPKGQGNYEQYF. CDR3 DNA sequence: TGCAGTGCACCCAAGGGGCAGGGGAACTACGAGCAGTACTTC. The rearrangement links TRBV20-1 to TRBJ2-7; weak D call: TRBD1 (6 bases). V lost 6 bases, J lost 3 bases, and 18 bases lay in between. Germline-derived CDR1 and CDR2 are DFQATT and SNEGSKA (reference sequence). The CDR3 consists of 14 residues.

The chain is built from TRBV5-4 and TRBJ2-7; TRBD2 agrees at 11 bases. This CDR3 is 14 amino acids long. Trimming took 5 bases from V and 4 from J; bases not matched to a gene: 5. Germline CDR1 is SGHNT and CDR2 is YYREEE (reference sequence). The CDR3 loop reads CASRSGLAEYEQYF. The DNA of the CDR3 is TGTGCCAGCAGATCGGGACTAGCGGAGTACGAGCAGTACTTC.

This clonotype was seen many times. This chain uses TRBV7-2 with TRBJ1-3, with D tentatively TRBD1 (5 bases). The CDR3 length is 13 residues. V was pared by 9 bases and J by 0 bases, with 9 bases between. Germline V gene lookup returns CDR1 SGHTA and CDR2 FQGNSA. The CDR3 loop reads CASCRVSGNTIYF. CDR3 bases: TGTGCCAGTTGCAGGGTCTCTGGAAACACCATATATTTT.

This clonotype has a count of ten or more. The chain is built from TRBV5-1 and TRBJ1-2; D not resolved. CDR3 size: 14 residues. The ends were cut back, 2 bases at V and 4 bases at J, with 12 bases in the middle. Germline V CDR1 and CDR2: SGHRS, YFSETQ. CDR3 sequence reads: CASSFRGPSYGYTF. For the CDR3, the DNA is TGCGCCAGCAGCTTTAGAGGGCCCAGCTATGGCTACACCTTC.

This clonotype was picked up many times. The chain uses TRBV6-5 and TRBJ2-7; TRBD1 is a possible D gene (6 bases). From germline, CDR1 is MNHEY and CDR2 SVGAGI. This CDR3 contains 11 residues. The ends were cut back, 7 bases at V and 5 bases at J, with 9 bases in the middle. This CDR3 reads CASKDRHEQYF. CDR3 sequence (DNA): TGTGCCAGCAAGGACAGACACGAGCAGTACTTC.

This clonotype was seen repeatedly, ten times or more. An end of the junction differs from the germline gene, which may be a read error. This rearrangement joins TRBV10-3 to TRBJ2-1; maybe TRBD1 (6 bases). The CDR3 is 14 residues long. Germline V gene lookup returns CDR1 ENHRY and CDR2 SYGVKD. The CDR3 nucleotides are TGTGCCATCAGTGAGCAAAAGGGGGTGAGGGATATTGGGTTC. Amino acids: CAISEQKGVRDIGF.

This clonotype was counted between two and nine times. V and J are TRBV7-8 and TRBJ2-1, with D tentatively TRBD2 (6 bases). Germline V gives CDR1 SGHVS, CDR2 FQNEAQ. The CDR3 is 15 amino acids. The V and J ends lost 3 bases and 7 bases respectively, with 16 bases between them. The CDR3 region has the DNA TGTGCCAGCAGCTTCGAGACTCTAGCGTTTAATGAGCAGTTCTTC. Amino acids: CASSFETLAFNEQFF.

This clonotype occurred many times. The gene calls are TRBV28 and TRBJ2-6; 7 bases map to TRBD2. The J segment lost 0 bases and the V segment lost 4 bases, leaving 3 bases of the junction unmatched. The germline CDR1 and CDR2 sequences are MDHEN and SYDVKM. CDR3 length: 16 amino acids. DNA for the CDR3: TGTGCCAGCAGTTCCGGGGGGTACTCTGGGGCCAACGTCCTGACTTTC. It translates to CASSSGGYSGANVLTF.

Only a few counts were recorded for this clonotype. The chain joins TRBV10-3 to TRBJ2-1, with D hard to call. Germline CDR1 is ENHRY and CDR2 is SYGVKD. Trimming pared 8 bases from V and 5 bases from J, leaving 10 bases between. This CDR3 is 12 amino acids long. Here the CDR3 DNA reads TGTGCCATCTCCTGGACCGACAATGAGCAGTTCTTC. Its protein is CAISWTDNEQFF.

This clonotype was seen ten or more times. The chain couples TRBV11-3 to TRBJ2-1; D unclear. The CDR3 has 15 amino acids. CDR1 is SGHNT and CDR2 is YENEEA in the germline V gene. V was trimmed by 5 bases and J by 5 bases, leaving 16 bases between them. The CDR3: CASSKSLGPDNEQFF. Here the CDR3 DNA reads TGTGCCAGCAGCAAAAGCCTAGGCCCGGACAATGAGCAGTTCTTC.

The chain is built from TRBV30 and TRBJ2-7; D perhaps matches TRBD1 (6 bases). CDR1 is GTSNPN, CDR2 SVGIG, per germline (reference sequence). Trimming cost V 4 bases and J 6 bases, with 19 bases left between them. CDR3 length equals 14 residues. In DNA form, the CDR3 reads TGTGCCTGGACTCCGCGGACAGTCCGGGGCGAGCAGTACTTC. This codes for CAWTPRTVRGEQYF.

This clonotype was recorded a few times. V and J are TRBV20-1 and TRBJ2-1; 9 nucleotides agree with TRBD2. The CDR3 contains 16 residues. Germline CDR1 reads DFQATT; CDR2 reads SNEGSKA (reference sequence). V lost 3 bases to trimming and J lost 3 bases; unmatched junction nucleotides: 9. The CDR3 protein is CSASLPSGAVYNEQFF. The CDR3 DNA reads TGCAGTGCTAGCCTCCCTAGCGGGGCGGTCTACAATGAGCAGTTCTTC.

In regard to this clonotype: Just one base apart from a much larger clone, this may be a read error. Since no conserved phenylalanine or tryptophan closes the CDR3, a read error is the likely cause. CDR3 DNA: TGTGCCAGCAGCCCGAGGGCCCTCTCCTACGAGCAGTACTTA. Protein sequence: CASSPRALSYEQYL. The chain uses TRBV7-2 and TRBJ2-7; possible D gene TRBD2, 5 bases. The CDR3 totals 14 residues. Trimming took off 5 bases at V and 0 bases at J, with 11 bases between the two ends. Germline V CDR1 and CDR2: SGHTA, FQGNSA.

This clonotype was counted many times. J is TRBJ2-5 and V is TRBV9; no clear D. V gave up 4 bases and J gave up 1 base, with 11 bases separating them. The CDR3 spans 14 residues. Looked up from germline, CDR1 is SGDLS and CDR2 is YYNGEE. The CDR3 protein is CASSMPGPQETQYF. CDR3 DNA: TGTGCCAGCAGCATGCCGGGTCCCCAAGAGACCCAGTACTTC.

The rearrangement uses TRBV5-1 and TRBJ1-1; 8 bases are a match to TRBD1. CDR3 length equals 18 residues. The V segment lost 0 bases and the J segment 5 bases; nucleotides outside the gene matches: 15. Germline CDR1 SGHRS, CDR2 YFSETQ. This chain's CDR3 is CASSLAAKTGGIGTEAFF. The CDR3 DNA sequence: TGCGCCAGCAGCTTGGCGGCGAAAACAGGGGGAATAGGTACTGAAGCTTTCTTT.

This clonotype was seen more than once but under ten times. V is TRBV18 and J is TRBJ2-1, with D perhaps TRBD1 (6 bases). V gave up 3 bases and J gave up 1 base, with 16 bases separating them. The CDR3 runs 17 residues. CDR1 and CDR2 from the germline V gene are KGHSH and LQKENI. CDR3 sequence: CASSPTGGMVSYNEQFF. In DNA form, the CDR3 reads TGTGCCAGCTCACCGACAGGAGGTATGGTGTCCTACAATGAGCAGTTCTTC.

This clonotype came up many times. The V and J genes are TRBV18 and TRBJ2-7; possible D gene TRBD1, 5 bases. The CDR3 is made up of 13 amino acids. The V gene's germline CDR1 is KGHSH and CDR2 LQKENI. V dropped 5 bases and J dropped 0 bases, with 8 bases sitting between them. The CDR3 nucleotides read TGTGCCAGCTCAGACAGAAGCTCCTACGAGCAGTACTTC. Protein sequence: CASSDRSSYEQYF.

This clonotype occurred many times. This chain uses TRBV11-2 with TRBJ2-1; D perhaps matches TRBD2 (5 bases). The CDR3 contains 14 residues. The V and J ends lost 5 bases and 5 bases respectively, with 13 bases between them. The germline CDR1 and CDR2 sequences are SGHAT and FQNNGV. CDR3 residues: CASSLASKNNEQFF. The CDR3, as DNA: TGTGCCAGCAGCCTGGCTAGCAAAAACAATGAGCAGTTCTTC.

This chain links TRBV20-1 with TRBJ2-5; 8 bases map to TRBD2. The CDR3 spans 15 residues. From germline, CDR1 is DFQATT and CDR2 SNEGSKA (reference sequence). Germline trimming cut 5 bases from V and 5 bases from J; bases unmatched to any gene: 13. CDR3 amino acids: CSAETGRGGDETQYF. The CDR3 DNA sequence: TGCAGTGCTGAGACGGGTCGGGGGGGAGATGAGACCCAGTACTTC.

The V call is TRBV12-3 or TRBV12-4, the J call TRBJ2-3; the D gene could be TRBD1 or TRBD2 (5 bases each). Trimming pared 3 bases from V and 3 bases from J, leaving 10 bases between. The CDR3 spans 14 residues. CDR3 amino acids: CASSFGGETDTQYF. The CDR3 bases are TGTGCCAGCAGTTTTGGGGGAGAAACAGATACGCAGTATTTT.

In this sample, this clonotype turned up many times. The chain carries TRBV20-1 and TRBJ1-6; TRBD1 is a possible D gene (6 bases). The CDR3 is 14 residues long. Deletions cut 5 bases from V and 6 bases from J, with 14 bases between. CDR1 DFQATT and CDR2 SNEGSKA come from the germline V gene (reference sequence). The CDR3 spells CSAYARRGNSPLHF. In nucleotides, the CDR3 is TGCAGTGCTTACGCCCGCAGGGGTAATTCACCCCTCCACTTT.

This clonotype was counted a few times. The gene calls are TRBV4-1 and TRBJ2-3; 16 bases align to TRBD2. V dropped 3 bases and J dropped 0; count of bases not matched to a gene: 9. CDR1 MGHRA and CDR2 YSYEKL come from the germline V gene. This CDR3 region has 20 residues. The CDR3 protein is CASSQSMGLAGGPSTDTQYF. CDR3 DNA: TGCGCCAGCAGCCAGAGCATGGGACTAGCGGGAGGGCCCAGCACAGATACGCAGTATTTT.

This chain uses TRBV12-3 or TRBV12-4 with TRBJ2-7; the D gene is possibly TRBD1 (6 bases). The ends were cut back, 4 bases at V and 2 bases at J, with 15 bases in the middle. This CDR3 comprises 15 residues. The DNA of the CDR3 is TGTGCCAGCAGTTCCATGGGACACCGTCCCTACGAGCAGTACTTC. The encoded protein is CASSSMGHRPYEQYF.

This clonotype occurred many times. V gene TRBV7-2 combines with J gene TRBJ2-3; TRBD2 aligns across 16 bases. Germline lookup yields CDR1 SGHTA and CDR2 FQGNSA. The trim removed 5 bases at V and 7 bases at J, leaving 9 bases unmatched. The CDR3 loop spans 17 amino acids. The chain's CDR3 is CASSPRGLAGGWNTQYF. The CDR3, as DNA: TGTGCCAGCAGCCCCCGGGGACTAGCGGGAGGGTGGAATACGCAGTATTTT. The whole variable domain, filled in from reference TRBV7-2 and TRBJ2-3, reads GAGVSQSPSNKVTEKGKDVELRCDPISGHTALYWYRQSLGQGLEFLIYFQGNSAPDKSGLPSDRFSAERTGGSVSTLTIQRTQQEDSAVYLCASSPRGLAGGWNTQYFGPGTRLTVL.

On this clonotype itself: Compared with germline, one end of the junction differs, possibly owing to a read error. This chain connects TRBV20-1 to TRBJ1-4, with 7 bases that match TRBD1. Germline V CDR1 and CDR2: DFQATT, SNEGSKA (reference sequence). The CDR3 totals 14 residues. In DNA, the CDR3 is TGCAGTGCTCGACCGGGACAGACTAATGGAAAACTGTTTTTT. Its protein is CSARPGQTNGKLFF.

The chain uses TRBV6-5 and TRBJ2-3; D uncertain. CDR1 and CDR2 from the germline V gene are MNHEY and SVGAGI. The CDR3 contains 13 residues. V was clipped by 6 bases and J by 0 bases, with 7 bases between them. The CDR3 nucleotides are TGTGCCAGCAGGTTACCTAGCACAGATACGCAGTATTTT. Translating gives CASRLPSTDTQYF.

Ten or more counts support this clonotype. V usage is TRBV7-2 and J usage is TRBJ2-7; D unclear. The V end was cut by 5 bases, the J end by 5 bases, with 13 bases between. The CDR3 loop spans 13 amino acids. CDR1 is SGHTA and CDR2 is FQGNSA in the germline V gene. The CDR3 loop reads CASSPRRSDEQYF. The CDR3 DNA sequence: TGTGCCAGCAGCCCCCGGCGTTCGGACGAGCAGTACTTC.

This clonotype was seen many times. This chain uses TRBV27 with TRBJ1-2; no clear D gene. The CDR3 spans 14 residues. Trimming took off 5 bases at V and 3 bases at J, with 13 bases between the two ends. Germline V gene data show CDR1 as MNHEY and CDR2 as SMNVEV (reference sequence). CDR3: CASSPRRTHYGYTF. In DNA, the CDR3 is TGTGCCAGCAGTCCCAGACGGACCCACTATGGCTACACCTTC.

This clonotype was seen ten or more times. As DNA, the CDR3 is TGCAGTGCTAGAAAGACTGACTCCTACAATGAGCAGTTCTTC. This gives the protein CSARKTDSYNEQFF. The chain combines TRBV20-1 with TRBJ2-1; D unclear. In germline, CDR1 is DFQATT, CDR2 SNEGSKA (reference sequence). The CDR3 is 14 residues long. Trimming cost V 2 bases and J 0 bases, with 8 bases left between them.

Many counts were recorded for this clonotype. This rearrangement joins TRBV10-3 to TRBJ2-7; no reliable D call. The CDR3 spans 14 residues. The V and J ends lost 4 bases and 3 bases respectively, with 13 bases between them. Germline CDR1 ENHRY, CDR2 SYGVKD. CDR3 amino acids: CAISVGYKGYEQYF. In DNA form, the CDR3 reads TGTGCCATCAGTGTAGGATATAAAGGCTACGAGCAGTACTTC.